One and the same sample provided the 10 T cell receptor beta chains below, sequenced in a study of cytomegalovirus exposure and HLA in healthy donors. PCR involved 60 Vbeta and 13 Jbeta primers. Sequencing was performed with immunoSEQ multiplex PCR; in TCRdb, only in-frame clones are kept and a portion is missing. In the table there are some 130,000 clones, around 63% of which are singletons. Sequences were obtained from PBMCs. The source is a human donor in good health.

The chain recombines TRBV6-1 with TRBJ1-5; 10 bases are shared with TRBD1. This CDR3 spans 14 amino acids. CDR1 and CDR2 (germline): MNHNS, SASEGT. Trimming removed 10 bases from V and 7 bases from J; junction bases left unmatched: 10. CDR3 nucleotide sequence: TGTGCCACCACCGGGACAGGGGCTGGGCAGCCCCAGCATTTT. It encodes CATTGTGAGQPQHF.

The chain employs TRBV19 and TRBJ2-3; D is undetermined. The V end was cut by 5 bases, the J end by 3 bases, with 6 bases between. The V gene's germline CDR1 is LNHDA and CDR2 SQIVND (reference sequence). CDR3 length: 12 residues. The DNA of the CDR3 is TGTGCCAGTAGTTTGACTACAGATACGCAGTATTTT. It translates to CASSLTTDTQYF.

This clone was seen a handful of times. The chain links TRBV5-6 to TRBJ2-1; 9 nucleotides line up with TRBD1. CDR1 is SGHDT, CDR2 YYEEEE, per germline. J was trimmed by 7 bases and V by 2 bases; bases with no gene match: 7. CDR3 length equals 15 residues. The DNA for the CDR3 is TGTGCCAGCAGCTTTAGGACGACAGGGGGAAATGAGCAGTTCTTC. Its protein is CASSFRTTGGNEQFF.

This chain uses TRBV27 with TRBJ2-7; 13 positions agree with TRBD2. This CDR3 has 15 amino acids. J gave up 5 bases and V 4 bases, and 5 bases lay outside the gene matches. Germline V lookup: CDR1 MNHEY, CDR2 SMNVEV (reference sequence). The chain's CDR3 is CASSYGTSGTHEQYF. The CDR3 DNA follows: TGTGCCAGCAGTTACGGGACTAGCGGGACCCACGAGCAGTACTTC.

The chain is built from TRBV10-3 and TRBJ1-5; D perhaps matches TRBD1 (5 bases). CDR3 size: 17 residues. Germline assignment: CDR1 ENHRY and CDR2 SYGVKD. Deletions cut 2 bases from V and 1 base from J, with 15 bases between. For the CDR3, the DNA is TGTGCCATCAGTGAGAGGGCAGGGCACGGCAGCAATCAGCCCCAGCATTTT. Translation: CAISERAGHGSNQPQHF.

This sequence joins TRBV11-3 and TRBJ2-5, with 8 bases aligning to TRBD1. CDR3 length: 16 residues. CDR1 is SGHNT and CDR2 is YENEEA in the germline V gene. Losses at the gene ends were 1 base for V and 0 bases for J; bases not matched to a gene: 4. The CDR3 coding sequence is TGTGCCAGCAGCTTAGCAGCAGGGGGCTACCAAGAGACCCAGTACTTC. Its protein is CASSLAAGGYQETQYF.

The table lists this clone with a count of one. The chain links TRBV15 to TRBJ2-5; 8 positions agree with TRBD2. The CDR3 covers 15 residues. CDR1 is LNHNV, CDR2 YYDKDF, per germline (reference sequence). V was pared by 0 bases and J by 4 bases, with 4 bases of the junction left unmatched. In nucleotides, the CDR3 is TGTGCCACCAGCAGAGATACGGGGGGGAGAGAGACCCAGTACTTC. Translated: CATSRDTGGRETQYF.

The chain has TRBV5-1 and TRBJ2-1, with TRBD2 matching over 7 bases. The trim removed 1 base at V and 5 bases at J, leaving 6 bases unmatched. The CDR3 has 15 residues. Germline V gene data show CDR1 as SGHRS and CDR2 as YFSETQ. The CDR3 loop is CASSLYGTINNEQFF. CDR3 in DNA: TGCGCCAGCAGCTTGTACGGGACTATTAACAATGAGCAGTTCTTC.

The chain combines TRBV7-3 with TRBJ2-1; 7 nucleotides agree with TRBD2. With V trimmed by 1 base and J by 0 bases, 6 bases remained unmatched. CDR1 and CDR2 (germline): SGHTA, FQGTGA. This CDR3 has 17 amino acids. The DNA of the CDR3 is TGTGCCAGCAGCTTAAATGCTGGCGGGAGCTCCTACAATGAGCAGTTCTTC. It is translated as CASSLNAGGSSYNEQFF. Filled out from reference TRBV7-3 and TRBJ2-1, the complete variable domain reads GAGVSQTPSNKVTEKGKYVELRCDPISGHTALYWYRQSLGQGPEFLIYFQGTGAADDSGLPNDRFFAVRPEGSVSTLKIQRTERGDSAVYLCASSLNAGGSSYNEQFFGPGTRLTVL.

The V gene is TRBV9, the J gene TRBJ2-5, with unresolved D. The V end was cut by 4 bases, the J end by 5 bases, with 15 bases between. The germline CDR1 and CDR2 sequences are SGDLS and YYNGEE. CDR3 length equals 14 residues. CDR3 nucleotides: TGTGCCAGCAGCCCCTCTCCCCCCCGGGAGACCCAGTACTTC. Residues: CASSPSPPRETQYF. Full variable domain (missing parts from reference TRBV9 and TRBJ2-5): DSGVTQTPKHLITATGQRVTLRCSPRSGDLSVYWYQQSLDQGLQFLIQYYNGEERAKGNILERFSAQQFPDLHSELNLSSLELGDSALYFCASSPSPPRETQYFGPGTRLLVL.